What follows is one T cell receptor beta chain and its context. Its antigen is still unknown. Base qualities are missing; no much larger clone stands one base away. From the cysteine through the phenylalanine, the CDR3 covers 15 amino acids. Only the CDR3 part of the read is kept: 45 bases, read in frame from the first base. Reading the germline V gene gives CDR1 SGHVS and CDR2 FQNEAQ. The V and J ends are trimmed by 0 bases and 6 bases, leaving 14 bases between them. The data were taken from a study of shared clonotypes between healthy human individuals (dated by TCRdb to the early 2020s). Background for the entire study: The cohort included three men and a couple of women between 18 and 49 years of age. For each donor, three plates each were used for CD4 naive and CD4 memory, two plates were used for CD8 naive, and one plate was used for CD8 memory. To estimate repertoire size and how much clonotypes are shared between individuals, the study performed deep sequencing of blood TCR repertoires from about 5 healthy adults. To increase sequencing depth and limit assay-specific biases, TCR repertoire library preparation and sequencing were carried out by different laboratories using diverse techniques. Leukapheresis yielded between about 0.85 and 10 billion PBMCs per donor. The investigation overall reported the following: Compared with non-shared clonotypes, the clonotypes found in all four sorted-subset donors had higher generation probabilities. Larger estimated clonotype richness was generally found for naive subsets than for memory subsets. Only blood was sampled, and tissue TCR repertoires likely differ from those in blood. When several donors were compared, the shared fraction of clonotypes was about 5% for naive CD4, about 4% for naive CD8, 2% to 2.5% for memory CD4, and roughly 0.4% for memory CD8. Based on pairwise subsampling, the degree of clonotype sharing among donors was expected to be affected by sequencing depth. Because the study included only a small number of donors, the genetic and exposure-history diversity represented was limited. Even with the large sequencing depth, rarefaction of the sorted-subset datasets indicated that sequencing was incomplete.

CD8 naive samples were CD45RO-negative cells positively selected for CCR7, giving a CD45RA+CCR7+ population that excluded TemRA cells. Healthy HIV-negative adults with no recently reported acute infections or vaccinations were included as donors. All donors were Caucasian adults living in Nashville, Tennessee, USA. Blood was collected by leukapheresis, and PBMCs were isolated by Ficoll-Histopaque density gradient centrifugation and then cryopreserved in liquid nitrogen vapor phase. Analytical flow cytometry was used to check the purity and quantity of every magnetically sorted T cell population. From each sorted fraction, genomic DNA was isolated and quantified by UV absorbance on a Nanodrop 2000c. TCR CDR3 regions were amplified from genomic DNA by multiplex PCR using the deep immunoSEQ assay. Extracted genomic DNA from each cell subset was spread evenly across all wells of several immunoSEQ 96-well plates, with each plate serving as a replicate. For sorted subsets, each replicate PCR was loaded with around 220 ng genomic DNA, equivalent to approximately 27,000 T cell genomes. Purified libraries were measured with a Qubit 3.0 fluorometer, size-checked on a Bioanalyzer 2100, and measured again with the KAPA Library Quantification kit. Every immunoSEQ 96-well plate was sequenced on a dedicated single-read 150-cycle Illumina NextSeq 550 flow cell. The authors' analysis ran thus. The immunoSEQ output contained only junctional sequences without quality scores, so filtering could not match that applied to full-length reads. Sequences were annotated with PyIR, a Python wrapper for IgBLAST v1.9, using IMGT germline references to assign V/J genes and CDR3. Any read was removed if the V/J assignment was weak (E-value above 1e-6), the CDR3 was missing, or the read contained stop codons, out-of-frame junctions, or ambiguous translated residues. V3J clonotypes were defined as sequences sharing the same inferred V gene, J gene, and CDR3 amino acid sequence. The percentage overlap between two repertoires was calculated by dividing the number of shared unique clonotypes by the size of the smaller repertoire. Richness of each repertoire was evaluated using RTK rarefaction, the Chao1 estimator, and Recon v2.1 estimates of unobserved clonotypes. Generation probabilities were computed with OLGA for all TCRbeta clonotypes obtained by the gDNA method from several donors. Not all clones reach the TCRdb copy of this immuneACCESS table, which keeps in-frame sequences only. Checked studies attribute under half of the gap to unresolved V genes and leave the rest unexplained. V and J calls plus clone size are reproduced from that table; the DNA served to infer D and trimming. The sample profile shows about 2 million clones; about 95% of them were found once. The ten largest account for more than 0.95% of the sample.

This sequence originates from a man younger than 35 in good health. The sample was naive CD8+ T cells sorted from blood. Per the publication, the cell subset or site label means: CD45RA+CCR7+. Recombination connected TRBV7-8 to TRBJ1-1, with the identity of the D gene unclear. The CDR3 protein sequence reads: CASSLAAGMDPEAFF. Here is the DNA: TGTGCCAGCAGCTTAGCGGCCGGGATGGACCCTGAAGCTTTCTTT.